This TCR beta chain appears in the sequencing data of a study of blood T cell repertoires in COVID-19. Original handling: Scientists estimated how many nucleated cells there were by amplifying reference gene primers. The method was immunoSEQ multiplex PCR; TCRdb's version includes in-frame clones alone and lacks a portion of them. D and trimming were read from the DNA, whereas the V and J calls and clone size are those reported in that table. The repertoire has about 400,000 clones, more than 85% of them found once; the top ten carry almost 3%. Germline assignment: CDR1 SGHRS and CDR2 YFSETQ. The CDR3 runs to 14 residues. V trimming: 1 base; J trimming: 7 bases; junction bases outside the gene matches: 5. Participants spanned ages about 18 to 89 years and resided in roughly 26 US areas.

The receptor was derived from a woman aged 25-40 years who had recovered from COVID-19. The sample taken for sequencing was PBMCs or T cells enriched from blood (not recorded which). J is TRBJ2-1 and V is TRBV5-1, with 7 bases matching TRBD1. The chain's CDR3 is CASSLSPGGNEQFF. CDR3 bases: TGCGCCAGCAGCTTGTCTCCAGGGGGAAATGAGCAGTTCTTC.